This is a list of T cell receptor beta chains from one sample in a study of vaccination effects on CD4 cells after COVID-19. These receptors' antigens are unknown. Produced via immunoSEQ multiplex PCR; TCRdb's table is partial and in-frame only. The table includes nearly 45,000 clones, 65% to 70% detected once. The sequencing here drew on CD4+ T cells from PBMCs cultured with a peptide pool, taken before COVID-19 vaccination. The receptors originated from a human donor who had a prior SARS-CoV-2 infection. CDR3s include the opening cysteine and the closing phenylalanine or tryptophan. A D gene is named only where the DNA matches it firmly. For some rows the clone size is stated as once, few or many, or as a class when expanded; others skip it.

j_gene	abundance	v_gene	d_gene	CDR3nt	CDR3aa
TRBJ2-7	NA	TRBV5-1	TRBD1	TGCGCCAGCAGCTTGGGGCCGGAAACAGGGGGTTACGAGCAGTACTTC	CASSLGPETGGYEQYF
TRBJ1-1	few	TRBV5-1	NA	TGCGCCAGCAGCGTCGACAGGAACACTGAAGCTTTCTTT	CASSVDRNTEAFF
TRBJ1-2	NA	TRBV2	NA	TGTGCCAGCAGTGACCGGGGGTATTTTGGCTACACCTTC	CASSDRGYFGYTF
TRBJ1-1	NA	TRBV3-1/TRBV3-2	NA	TGTGCCAGCAGCCAACGAAGGACCGGCACTGAAGCTTTCTTT	CASSQRRTGTEAFF
TRBJ1-1	NA	TRBV24-1	TRBD1	TGTGCCACCAACGGACAGGGATCCACTGAAGCTTTCTTT	CATNGQGSTEAFF
TRBJ2-1	few	TRBV7-3	TRBD2	TGTGCCAGCAGCTTGAGACTAGCGGGGGCCCCAGAGCAGTTCTTC	CASSLRLAGAPEQFF
TRBJ1-2	NA	TRBV3-1/TRBV3-2	TRBD1	TGTGCCAGCAGCCAAGCTACGACAGGGAGAAACTATGGCTACACCTTC	CASSQATTGRNYGYTF
TRBJ2-5	NA	TRBV24-1	TRBD2	TGTGCCACCGGGCTAGCGGACCCATGGAGGGAGACCCAGTACTTC	CATGLADPWRETQYF
TRBJ2-5	NA	TRBV2	NA	TGTGCCAGCAGTGCACTGTCGGGGCAGGGAGAGACCCAGTACTTC	CASSALSGQGETQYF
TRBJ2-2	NA	TRBV10-3	NA	TGTGCCATCAGTGAGCTAGGAAGCGGGGAGCTGTTTTTT	CAISELGSGELFF
TRBJ2-7	NA	TRBV7-3	NA	TGTGCCAGCGGTACGGGGGCTGACTACGAGCAGTACTTC	CASGTGADYEQYF
TRBJ2-1	NA	TRBV9	NA	TGTGCCAGCAGCCCCCTTTTGACTCTGAATGAGCAGTTCTTC	CASSPLLTLNEQFF
TRBJ2-5	NA	TRBV7-9	TRBD2	TGTGCCAGCAGCTCTCCGGGACTACTTACAGAGACCCAGTACTTC	CASSSPGLLTETQYF
TRBJ1-1	few	TRBV14	NA	TGTGCCAGCAGCCAAGGTGGCAGCAAGAACACTGAAGCTTTCTTT	CASSQGGSKNTEAFF
TRBJ2-5	once	TRBV10-3	TRBD2	TGTGCCATCCGCCCGTCCGGCGGGGGAGGAGAGACCCAGTACTTC	CAIRPSGGGGETQYF
TRBJ2-4	NA	TRBV19	NA	TGTGCCAGTAGTACCAGGGCGAACATTCAGTACTTC	CASSTRANIQYF
TRBJ2-7	once	TRBV19	TRBD2	TGTGCCAGTAGTACGGGTTCTAGCGGGAGGCCCTCCTACGAGCAGTACTTC	CASSTGSSGRPSYEQYF
TRBJ2-7	NA	TRBV18	TRBD2	TGTGCCAGCTCACAACTAGCGGGAGCCTACGAGCAGTACTTC	CASSQLAGAYEQYF
TRBJ2-7	NA	TRBV5-5	NA	TGTGCCAGCAGCTTATATTACGAGCAGTACTTC	CASSLYYEQYF
TRBJ1-2	NA	TRBV6-1	TRBD1	TGTGCCAGCAGTGAAGCGCAAGTACTGGGACAGGGAGGGTATGGCTACACCTTC	CASSEAQVLGQGGYGYTF
TRBJ1-2	once	TRBV2	NA	TGTGCCAGCAGTGTCGGCGGGAAGGGTGGCTACACCTTC	CASSVGGKGGYTF
TRBJ1-5	NA	TRBV4-2	NA	TGTGCCAGCAGCGCGACAGGCCGCAATCAGCCCCAGCATTTT	CASSATGRNQPQHF
TRBJ2-1	NA	TRBV5-6	NA	TGTGCCAGCAGCTTAGGCTGGGAGCAGTTCTTC	CASSLGWEQFF
TRBJ2-7	NA	TRBV24-1	TRBD1	TGTGCCACCAGTGAAGGGACAGGGGAGACGGTAGAGCAGTACTTC	CATSEGTGETVEQYF
TRBJ1-3	NA	TRBV30	NA	TGTGCCTGGTCCACAAATGTCGGAAACACCATATATTTT	CAWSTNVGNTIYF
TRBJ2-5	NA	TRBV4-3	TRBD1	TGCGCCAGCAGCCAGGCGTACAAGGGGGCACAAGAGACCCAGTACTTC	CASSQAYKGAQETQYF
TRBJ2-1	few	TRBV7-8	NA	TGTGCCAGCAGCTTAGAATGGTCGCCCCAGCAGTTCTTC	CASSLEWSPQQFF
TRBJ2-1	NA	TRBV11-2	NA	TGTGCCAGCAGCTTAGGGGACACCTACAATGAGCAGTTCTTC	CASSLGDTYNEQFF
TRBJ2-7	NA	TRBV2	TRBD1	TGTGCCAGCAGTGAACGCCCAGGGGGCGGCGAGCAGTACTTC	CASSERPGGGEQYF
TRBJ2-3	NA	TRBV5-6	NA	TGTGCCAGCAGCACAGCCGGTAGGAGGCCAGATACGCAGTATTTT	CASSTAGRRPDTQYF